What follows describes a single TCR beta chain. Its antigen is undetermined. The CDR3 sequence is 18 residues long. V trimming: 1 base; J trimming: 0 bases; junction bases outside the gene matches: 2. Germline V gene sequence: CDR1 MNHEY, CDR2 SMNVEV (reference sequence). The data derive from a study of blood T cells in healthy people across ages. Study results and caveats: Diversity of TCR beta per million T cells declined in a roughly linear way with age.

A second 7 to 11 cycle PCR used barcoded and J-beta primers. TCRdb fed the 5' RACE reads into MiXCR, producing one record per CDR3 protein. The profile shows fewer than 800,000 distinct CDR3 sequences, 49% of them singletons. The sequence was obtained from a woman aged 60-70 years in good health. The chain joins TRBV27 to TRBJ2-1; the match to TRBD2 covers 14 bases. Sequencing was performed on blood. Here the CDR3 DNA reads TGTGCCAGCAGTTTATATGGGACTAGCGGGAGCTCCTACAATGAGCAGTTCTTC. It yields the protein CASSLYGTSGSSYNEQFF.